One and the same sample provided the 11 T cell receptor beta chains below, sequenced in a study of T cells after yellow fever vaccination. TCRdb re-derived calls from the 5' RACE reads in MiXCR, one entry per CDR3 protein. This table has some 340,000 distinct CDR3 sequences, 4.1% appearing once. The material was PBMCs, obtained 5 days after the yellow fever booster vaccination. The receptor set was obtained from a man younger than 35 who received the YFV17D yellow fever vaccine.

This clonotype came up a few times. V is TRBV20-1 and J is TRBJ2-1; TRBD2 agrees at 15 bases. CDR3 length equals 14 residues. Trimming took 6 bases from V and 9 from J; bases not matched to a gene: 6. Germline V gene lookup returns CDR1 DFQATT and CDR2 SNEGSKA (reference sequence). The CDR3 loop reads CSARTSGGAGEQFF. As DNA, the CDR3 is TGCAGTGCCCGGACTAGCGGGGGGGCCGGTGAGCAGTTCTTC.

This clonotype was detected ten times or more. The CDR3 DNA reads TGCGCCAGCAGTCAATCATATGGGCAGTATTTT. Translated: CASSQSYGQYF. This chain joins TRBV23-1 and TRBJ2-3; D gene ambiguous. TRBV23-1 qualifies as an ORF whose function is uncertain. The CDR3 extends over 11 amino acids. The V end lost 0 bases, the J end lost 11 bases, and 6 bases lay between the germline ends.

This clonotype was seen only a few times. The chain uses TRBV20-1 and TRBJ2-1, with 11 positions matching TRBD2. The CDR3 is 14 amino acids. From germline, CDR1 is DFQATT and CDR2 SNEGSKA (reference sequence). Trimming took 3 bases from V and 7 from J; bases not matched to a gene: 5. CDR3 amino acids: CSARISGGANEQFF. CDR3 sequence (DNA): TGCAGTGCTAGGATTAGCGGGGGGGCAAATGAGCAGTTCTTC.

A few counts support this clonotype. V gene TRBV12-3 or TRBV12-4 combines with J gene TRBJ1-5; a weak D match, TRBD1 (6 bases). The V gene lost 4 bases and the J gene lost 6 bases, with 13 bases spanning the gap. The CDR3 is made up of 14 amino acids. The CDR3 sequence: CASSYQGFSQPQHF. The CDR3 bases are TGTGCCAGCAGTTACCAGGGGTTTAGTCAGCCCCAGCATTTT.

The chain is built from TRBV5-4 and TRBJ2-3; TRBD2 is a possible D gene (5 bases). Germline CDR1 reads SGHNT; CDR2 reads YYREEE (reference sequence). The V end lost 0 bases, the J end lost 0 bases, and 8 bases lay between the germline ends. This CDR3 has 15 amino acids. The CDR3 nucleotides are TGTGCCAGCAGCTTGGCCACGGGGAGCACAGATACGCAGTATTTT. It translates to CASSLATGSTDTQYF.

This clonotype occurred many times. J is TRBJ1-6 and V is TRBV5-4; tentative D call: TRBD1 (5 bases). CDR1 is SGHNT and CDR2 is YYREEE in the germline V gene (reference sequence). V lost 4 bases to trimming and J lost 6 bases, with 14 bases between them. This CDR3 spans 15 amino acids. CDR3 bases: TGTGCCAGCAGCCCGGGGGTCGAAATTAATTCACCCCTCCACTTT. Its translation: CASSPGVEINSPLHF.

The chain combines TRBV6-1 with TRBJ2-7; D gene uncertain. The CDR3 runs to 17 residues. CDR1 is MNHNS and CDR2 is SASEGT in the germline V gene. Trimming pared 2 bases from V and 3 bases from J, leaving 20 bases between. As DNA, the CDR3 is TGTGCCAGCAGTGAATTGGCAGAGAAGTGGAAAATCTACGAGCAGTACGTC. This gives the protein CASSELAEKWKIYEQYV.

This clonotype was seen more than once but under ten times. J is TRBJ1-6 and V is TRBV5-1; tentative D call: TRBD1 (5 bases). Trimming left V 2 bases short and J 3 bases short, with 15 bases between. This CDR3 has 17 residues. Per the germline V gene, CDR1 is SGHRS and CDR2 is YFSETQ. The CDR3 nucleotides are TGCGCCAGCAGCTTTGGGAGGACAATGGGCTATAATTCACCCCTCCACTTT. Translation gives CASSFGRTMGYNSPLHF.

This clonotype was observed a few times. V gene TRBV12-2 combines with J gene TRBJ2-7; the table's D call TRBD1 went unverified against the DNA. TRBV12-2 corresponds to a pseudogene. There are 19 residues in the CDR3. CDR3 sequence reads: CASRLAPGGRAGEFIATNV. CDR3 bases: TGTGCAAGTCGCTTAGCCCCGGGGGGGAGAGCAGGGGAGTTCATCGCGACCAACGTC.

This clonotype was found many times. The genes are TRBV29-1 and TRBJ1-3; weak D call: TRBD1 (6 bases). The V end lost 6 bases, the J end lost 3 bases, and 9 bases lay between the germline ends. The germline V gene encodes CDR1 SQVTM and CDR2 ANQGSEA. The CDR3 consists of 12 residues. The DNA for the CDR3 is TGCAGCGTGGAACAGGGTGGAAACACCATATATTTT. It codes for CSVEQGGNTIYF.

The chain joins TRBV7-9 to TRBJ2-5; D uncertain. V was shortened by 2 bases and J by 5 bases, with 12 bases between the two germline ends. CDR1 and CDR2 from the germline V gene are SEHNR and FQNEAQ (reference sequence). This CDR3 has 14 residues. The CDR3 nucleotides read TGTGCCAGCAGCTTACTAATGGATACGGAGACCCAGTACTTC. Translated: CASSLLMDTETQYF.